Listed here is a single TCR beta chain. The antigen remains undetermined. The record originates from a study of CD8 T cells in ankylosing spondylitis. Study results and limitations: Disease-associated clones were reportedly significantly overrepresented in matched ankylosing spondylitis synovial fluid. Disease-linked clones were CD8+ and relatively rare in peripheral blood. A motif in TCR beta, a set of seven to nine highly homologous variants, appeared characteristic of ankylosing spondylitis blood.

Libraries of TCR beta came from quantitative 5'-RACE with molecular barcodes. TCRdb called the 5' RACE reads again in MiXCR, with one record for every CDR3 protein. Among 150,000 to 200,000 distinct CDR3 sequences, 25% to 35% were seen once, and the ten largest hold 4.5% to 6%. V dropped 4 bases and J dropped 7 bases, with 14 bases sitting between them. CDR3 length equals 13 residues. The V gene's germline CDR1 is SQVTM and CDR2 ANQGSEA. This chain connects TRBV29-1 to TRBJ1-5; D is undetermined. This TCR was sampled from a male donor with ankylosing spondylitis. Sequencing was performed on synovial fluid, either unsorted or a sorted T cell fraction (not recorded which). CDR3 protein: CSVAGDGGQPQHF. The CDR3 region has the DNA TGCAGCGTTGCTGGGGATGGCGGCCAGCCCCAGCATTTT.